Listed below are T cell receptor beta chains from one sample, sequenced in a study of cytomegalovirus exposure and HLA in healthy donors. Libraries were prepared by immunoSEQ multiplex PCR; TCRdb keeps only in-frame clonotypes and omits some of them. The top ten hold around 1.6% of the sample, which has approximately 210,000 clones, around 74% seen once. The sequenced sample consisted of PBMCs. Every receptor here comes from a girl aged 10 to 17 in good health and CMV-seropositive. CDR3s include the opening cysteine and the closing phenylalanine or tryptophan. A D gene is named only where the DNA matches it firmly. Not all rows give a size; the values are once, few, many and, for expanded clones, a class.

V gene: TRBV7-2
D gene: TRBD2
clone size: -
J gene: TRBJ2-1
CDR3 protein: CASSSTSGGALGEQFF
CDR3 DNA: TGTGCCAGCAGCTCTACTAGCGGGGGGGCCCTTGGGGAGCAGTTCTTC

V gene: TRBV27
D gene: -
clone size: -
J gene: TRBJ1-1
CDR3 protein: CASSGDDTEAFF
CDR3 DNA: TGTGCCAGCAGTGGAGATGACACTGAAGCTTTCTTT

V gene: TRBV27
D gene: TRBD1
clone size: once
J gene: TRBJ2-7
CDR3 protein: CASAWGTGGYEQYF
CDR3 DNA: TGTGCCAGCGCCTGGGGGACAGGGGGGTACGAGCAGTACTTC

V gene: TRBV4-3
D gene: TRBD2
clone size: -
J gene: TRBJ2-1
CDR3 protein: CASSQSPGLVSEQFF
CDR3 DNA: TGCGCCAGCAGCCAATCACCGGGACTAGTGAGTGAGCAGTTCTTC

V gene: TRBV30
D gene: TRBD1
clone size: -
J gene: TRBJ1-5
CDR3 protein: CAWGQGYSNQPQHF
CDR3 DNA: TGTGCCTGGGGACAGGGATATAGCAATCAGCCCCAGCATTTT

V gene: TRBV4-1
D gene: -
clone size: -
J gene: TRBJ2-7
CDR3 protein: CASSQDRGMGQLREQYF
CDR3 DNA: TGCGCCAGCAGCCAAGATCGGGGGATGGGACAGTTACGCGAGCAGTACTTC

V gene: TRBV27
D gene: TRBD2
clone size: -
J gene: TRBJ2-7
CDR3 protein: CASKLARGGSYEQYF
CDR3 DNA: TGTGCCAGCAAATTAGCTCGGGGGGGCTCCTACGAGCAGTACTTC

V gene: TRBV10-3
D gene: -
clone size: -
J gene: TRBJ2-5
CDR3 protein: CAISESFGETKNF
CDR3 DNA: TGTGCCATCAGTGAGTCTTTCGGGGAAACCAAGAACTTC

V gene: TRBV27
D gene: TRBD1
clone size: once
J gene: TRBJ1-6
CDR3 protein: CASTLTGGGNSPLHF
CDR3 DNA: TGTGCCAGCACTCTAACAGGGGGCGGGAATTCACCCCTCCACTTT

V gene: TRBV19
D gene: -
clone size: few
J gene: TRBJ1-1
CDR3 protein: CASSSMGQMNTEAFF
CDR3 DNA: TGTGCCAGTAGTTCTATGGGGCAGATGAACACTGAAGCTTTCTTT

V gene: TRBV7-2
D gene: TRBD2
clone size: -
J gene: TRBJ2-5
CDR3 protein: CASSSELAGEETQYF
CDR3 DNA: TGTGCCAGCAGCTCGGAACTAGCGGGGGAGGAGACCCAGTACTTC

V gene: TRBV6-4
D gene: TRBD2
clone size: few
J gene: TRBJ2-1
CDR3 protein: CASSELAGVDEQFF
CDR3 DNA: TGTGCCAGCAGTGAACTAGCGGGGGTGGATGAGCAGTTCTTC

V gene: TRBV7-8
D gene: -
clone size: -
J gene: TRBJ1-5
CDR3 protein: CASSWREGNQPQHF
CDR3 DNA: TGTGCCAGCAGCTGGCGGGAGGGCAATCAGCCCCAGCATTTT

V gene: TRBV11-2
D gene: -
clone size: -
J gene: TRBJ1-5
CDR3 protein: CASSSTQGIYQPQHF
CDR3 DNA: TGTGCCAGCAGCTCAACCCAGGGGATCTATCAGCCCCAGCATTTT

V gene: TRBV5-6
D gene: TRBD1
clone size: few
J gene: TRBJ2-7
CDR3 protein: CASSLGGQFQGQYF
CDR3 DNA: TGTGCCAGCAGCTTGGGGGGACAGTTCCAGGGGCAGTACTTC

V gene: TRBV6-1
D gene: -
clone size: -
J gene: TRBJ1-4
CDR3 protein: CASSEALGGLHNEKLFF
CDR3 DNA: TGTGCCAGCAGTGAAGCGCTGGGGGGGCTCCATAATGAAAAACTGTTTTTT

V gene: TRBV11-3
D gene: -
clone size: -
J gene: TRBJ2-5
CDR3 protein: CASSLEVQGMKTQYF
CDR3 DNA: TGTGCCAGCAGCTTAGAGGTCCAGGGAATGAAGACCCAGTACTTC

V gene: TRBV19
D gene: -
clone size: -
J gene: TRBJ2-3
CDR3 protein: CASGGGLPEGDTQYF
CDR3 DNA: TGTGCCAGTGGAGGAGGCCTTCCTGAGGGAGATACGCAGTATTTT

V gene: TRBV5-5
D gene: TRBD1
clone size: -
J gene: TRBJ1-5
CDR3 protein: CASSPGQDTQPQHF
CDR3 DNA: TGTGCCAGCAGCCCGGGACAGGATACTCAGCCCCAGCATTTT

V gene: TRBV27
D gene: -
clone size: -
J gene: TRBJ1-4
CDR3 protein: CASSSHAGEWGRWEKLFF
CDR3 DNA: TGTGCCAGCAGTTCCCACGCGGGGGAATGGGGACGTTGGGAAAAACTGTTTTTT

V gene: TRBV6-5
D gene: -
clone size: -
J gene: TRBJ1-1
CDR3 protein: CASRTDSNTEAFF
CDR3 DNA: TGTGCCAGCAGGACCGACAGTAATACTGAAGCTTTCTTT

V gene: TRBV5-5
D gene: TRBD2
clone size: -
J gene: TRBJ2-2
CDR3 protein: CASSVSGGADTGELFF
CDR3 DNA: TGTGCCAGCAGCGTTAGCGGGGGGGCGGACACCGGGGAGCTGTTTTTT

V gene: TRBV6-5
D gene: TRBD2
clone size: -
J gene: TRBJ2-7
CDR3 protein: CASSYVAGYEQYF
CDR3 DNA: TGTGCCAGCAGTTACGTAGCGGGATACGAGCAGTACTTC

V gene: TRBV25-1
D gene: -
clone size: -
J gene: TRBJ1-2
CDR3 protein: CASSDLSSYGYTF
CDR3 DNA: TGTGCCAGCAGTGATCTATCCTCGTATGGCTACACCTTC

V gene: TRBV9
D gene: TRBD2
clone size: -
J gene: TRBJ2-3
CDR3 protein: CASTPSFRGDTDTQYF
CDR3 DNA: TGTGCCAGCACTCCGTCCTTTCGGGGGGACACAGATACGCAGTATTTT

V gene: TRBV4-1
D gene: TRBD2
clone size: -
J gene: TRBJ2-4
CDR3 protein: CASSQGSSGKNIQYF
CDR3 DNA: TGCGCCAGCAGCCAAGGATCTAGCGGCAAAAACATTCAGTACTTC

V gene: TRBV27
D gene: -
clone size: once
J gene: TRBJ1-1
CDR3 protein: CASSFSRVNTEAFF
CDR3 DNA: TGTGCCAGCAGTTTTTCCAGGGTGAACACTGAAGCTTTCTTT

V gene: TRBV5-6
D gene: -
clone size: -
J gene: TRBJ2-7
CDR3 protein: CASSGGLYGSYEQYF
CDR3 DNA: TGTGCCAGCAGCGGAGGCCTTTACGGGTCCTACGAGCAGTACTTC

V gene: TRBV6-6
D gene: TRBD2
clone size: -
J gene: TRBJ2-1
CDR3 protein: CASSYERGGRNEQFF
CDR3 DNA: TGTGCCAGCAGTTACGAGCGGGGGGGCCGGAATGAGCAGTTCTTC

V gene: TRBV10-1
D gene: TRBD1
clone size: -
J gene: TRBJ1-3
CDR3 protein: CASRVNRGLSGNTIYF
CDR3 DNA: TGCGCCAGCAGAGTCAACAGGGGTCTCTCTGGAAACACCATATATTTT

V gene: TRBV10-3
D gene: -
clone size: -
J gene: TRBJ2-7
CDR3 protein: CAISESQAGVSYEQYF
CDR3 DNA: TGTGCCATCAGTGAGTCGCAGGCAGGGGTAAGCTACGAGCAGTACTTC

V gene: TRBV6-6
D gene: -
clone size: -
J gene: TRBJ1-2
CDR3 protein: CASSPGQTNYGYTF
CDR3 DNA: TGTGCCAGCAGTCCCGGACAGACTAACTATGGCTACACCTTC

V gene: TRBV10-3
D gene: -
clone size: -
J gene: TRBJ2-3
CDR3 protein: CAISDASGSSTDTQYF
CDR3 DNA: TGTGCCATCAGTGATGCCAGCGGGTCCAGCACAGATACGCAGTATTTT

V gene: TRBV5-1
D gene: TRBD2
clone size: few
J gene: TRBJ2-2
CDR3 protein: CASSGNSGGNTGELFF
CDR3 DNA: TGCGCCAGCAGCGGGAATAGCGGGGGAAACACCGGGGAGCTGTTTTTT

V gene: TRBV25-1
D gene: -
clone size: few
J gene: TRBJ1-1
CDR3 protein: CASSERGQNTEAFF
CDR3 DNA: TGTGCCAGCAGTGAAAGGGGTCAGAACACTGAAGCTTTCTTT

V gene: TRBV19
D gene: TRBD1
clone size: few
J gene: TRBJ1-3
CDR3 protein: CASSRDRTGGFGNTIYF
CDR3 DNA: TGTGCCAGTAGTAGAGACAGGACAGGGGGTTTTGGGAACACCATATATTTT

V gene: TRBV4-3
D gene: TRBD2
clone size: -
J gene: TRBJ2-6
CDR3 protein: CASSQASGSGANVLTF
CDR3 DNA: TGCGCCAGCAGCCAAGCTAGCGGCTCTGGGGCCAACGTCCTGACTTTC

V gene: TRBV11-2
D gene: TRBD2
clone size: -
J gene: TRBJ2-3
CDR3 protein: CASSLDWFDSGAVTDTQYF
CDR3 DNA: TGTGCCAGCAGCTTAGATTGGTTCGATAGCGGGGCGGTAACAGATACGCAGTATTTT

V gene: TRBV7-2
D gene: TRBD2
clone size: -
J gene: TRBJ2-3
CDR3 protein: CASSLGAGGIDTQYF
CDR3 DNA: TGTGCCAGCAGCCTAGGCGCGGGGGGAATCGATACGCAGTATTTT

V gene: TRBV5-6
D gene: -
clone size: few
J gene: TRBJ2-1
CDR3 protein: CASSLGGAPDREQFF
CDR3 DNA: TGTGCCAGCAGCTTAGGGGGGGCCCCCGACCGCGAGCAGTTCTTC

V gene: TRBV7-2
D gene: TRBD1
clone size: once
J gene: TRBJ1-3
CDR3 protein: CASSLGFQGVQNTIYF
CDR3 DNA: TGTGCCAGCAGCTTAGGGTTTCAGGGGGTACAGAACACCATATATTTT

V gene: TRBV7-9
D gene: -
clone size: -
J gene: TRBJ2-7
CDR3 protein: CASSAPGVLTSEQYF
CDR3 DNA: TGTGCCAGCAGCGCGCCCGGGGTACTTACGAGCGAGCAGTACTTC

V gene: TRBV4-3
D gene: TRBD1
clone size: -
J gene: TRBJ2-5
CDR3 protein: CASSQTGGAGETQYF
CDR3 DNA: TGCGCCAGCAGCCAAACAGGGGGCGCGGGAGAGACCCAGTACTTC

V gene: TRBV30
D gene: TRBD1
clone size: once
J gene: TRBJ1-4
CDR3 protein: CAWSDRGTGELFF
CDR3 DNA: TGTGCCTGGAGTGACAGGGGTACGGGGGAACTGTTTTTT

V gene: TRBV27
D gene: -
clone size: -
J gene: TRBJ2-3
CDR3 protein: CASSFFFPGHSADTQYF
CDR3 DNA: TGTGCCAGCAGTTTCTTCTTTCCGGGACATAGCGCAGATACGCAGTATTTT

V gene: TRBV7-2
D gene: -
clone size: -
J gene: TRBJ2-1
CDR3 protein: CASSPRGPAYNEQFF
CDR3 DNA: TGTGCCAGCAGCCCCAGAGGGCCGGCCTACAATGAGCAGTTCTTC

V gene: TRBV10-3
D gene: -
clone size: -
J gene: TRBJ2-5
CDR3 protein: CASHGPQVQETQYF
CDR3 DNA: TGTGCCAGCCACGGACCACAGGTCCAAGAGACCCAGTACTTC

V gene: TRBV7-2
D gene: -
clone size: few
J gene: TRBJ1-2
CDR3 protein: CASSLTGGPGYTF
CDR3 DNA: TGTGCCAGCAGCTTAACCGGGGGGCCCGGCTACACCTTC

V gene: TRBV18
D gene: TRBD2
clone size: once
J gene: TRBJ2-3
CDR3 protein: CASSSLAGQPTDTQYF
CDR3 DNA: TGTGCCAGCTCATCCCTAGCGGGGCAACCCACAGATACGCAGTATTTT

V gene: TRBV2
D gene: -
clone size: -
J gene: TRBJ2-7
CDR3 protein: CATRRSHEQYF
CDR3 DNA: TGTGCCACAAGGAGGAGCCACGAGCAGTACTTC

V gene: TRBV29-1
D gene: -
clone size: -
J gene: TRBJ2-5
CDR3 protein: CSVEPGGIGETQYF
CDR3 DNA: TGCAGCGTTGAACCAGGGGGGATAGGTGAGACCCAGTACTTC

V gene: TRBV19
D gene: -
clone size: -
J gene: TRBJ1-2
CDR3 protein: CASRTTGNTGYGYTF
CDR3 DNA: TGTGCCAGTAGGACAACAGGGAACACAGGCTATGGCTACACCTTC

V gene: TRBV6-5
D gene: -
clone size: once
J gene: TRBJ2-1
CDR3 protein: CATNQGYEQFF
CDR3 DNA: TGTGCCACGAATCAGGGCTATGAGCAGTTCTTC

V gene: TRBV6-6
D gene: TRBD2
clone size: -
J gene: TRBJ2-7
CDR3 protein: CASSYREGAYEQYF
CDR3 DNA: TGTGCCAGCAGTTACCGGGAGGGCGCCTACGAGCAGTACTTC

V gene: TRBV19
D gene: TRBD2
clone size: -
J gene: TRBJ2-5
CDR3 protein: CADTSSGGVQETQYF
CDR3 DNA: TGTGCCGACACTAGCAGCGGGGGGGTACAAGAGACCCAGTACTTC